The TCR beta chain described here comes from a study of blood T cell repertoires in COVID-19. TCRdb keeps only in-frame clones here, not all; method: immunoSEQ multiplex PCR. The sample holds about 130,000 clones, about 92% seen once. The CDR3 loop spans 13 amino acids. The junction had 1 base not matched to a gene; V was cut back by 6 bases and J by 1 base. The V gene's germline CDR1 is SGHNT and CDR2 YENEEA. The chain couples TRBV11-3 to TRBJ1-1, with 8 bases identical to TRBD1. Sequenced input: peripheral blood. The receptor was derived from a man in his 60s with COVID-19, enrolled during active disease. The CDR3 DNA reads TGTGCCAGCAGTACAGGGGGGAACACTGAAGCTTTCTTT. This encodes CASSTGGNTEAFF.